This TCR beta chain derives from a study of beta chain features in type 1 diabetes. Overall study findings and caveats: Still unanswered here is whether HLA type influences TCRB rearrangement. Among patients with Type 1 diabetes, TCRB CDR3s were moderately but significantly shorter in every one of the four CD4+ subsets.

The germline V gene has CDR1 MGHRA and CDR2 YSYEKL. There are 16 residues in the CDR3. Unmatched junction bases numbered 5, after V lost 2 bases and J lost 5 bases. The investigators reverse transcribed all of the isolated RNA, so they sequenced expressed TCRB transcripts. The assay was immunoSEQ multiplex PCR, and TCRdb's table has in-frame clones only and misses some. The table has 280,000 or so clones, over 12% seen once. The sample holds a few counts of this clone. Its antigen is unidentified. This TCR was sampled from a man younger than 35 with type 1 diabetes. The sequenced material came from naive CD4+ T cells from blood. The chain joins TRBV4-1 to TRBJ2-3, with 12 nucleotides matching TRBD2. In nucleotides, the CDR3 is TGCGCCAGCAGCCAACTCCTAGCGGGAGGGAGAGATACGCAGTATTTT. Residues: CASSQLLAGGRDTQYF.